Listed here are 18 T cell receptor beta chains from one sample, sequenced in a study of blood T cell repertoires in COVID-19. Data came from immunoSEQ multiplex PCR; TCRdb stores just in-frame clones and leaves some out. The sample has 40,000 to 65,000 clones, approximately 84% seen once. The sequencing input was peripheral blood. These receptors all stem from a human donor with active or convalescent COVID-19. The donor label of this sample is uncertain.

The CDR3 spells CASSSQGKAEAFF. In nucleotides, the CDR3 is TGTGCCAGCAGCTCACAGGGGAAGGCTGAAGCTTTCTTT. The chain employs TRBV3-1 (or the pseudogene TRBV3-2) and TRBJ1-1; 7 bases map to TRBD1. The CDR3 extends over 13 amino acids. CDR1 LGHDT and CDR2 YNNKEL come from the germline V gene (reference sequence). Trimming removed 5 bases from V and 6 bases from J; junction bases left unmatched: 6.

The chain uses TRBV6-2 or TRBV6-3 and TRBJ1-5; 10 bases fit TRBD1. V lost 0 bases and J lost 6; bases outside the gene matches: 5. Germline CDR1 is MNHEY and CDR2 is SVGEGT. There are 16 residues in the CDR3. This chain's CDR3 is CASSYSDRGRSQPQHF. CDR3 in DNA: TGTGCCAGCAGTTACTCCGACAGGGGGCGATCTCAGCCCCAGCATTTT.

The table lists this clone with a few counts. This chain links TRBV30 with TRBJ2-2; D may be TRBD1 (5 bases). The CDR3 spans 12 residues. Germline V lookup: CDR1 GTSNPN, CDR2 SVGIG (reference sequence). V shed 1 base and J shed 6 bases, with 6 bases lying between them. CDR3 residues: CAWSGGPGELFF. The CDR3, as DNA: TGTGCCTGGAGTGGGGGCCCCGGGGAGCTGTTTTTT.

This sequence joins TRBV28 and TRBJ1-6; 10 nucleotides align to TRBD1. V shed 6 bases and J 7 bases; nucleotides not matched to a gene: 9. This CDR3 is built from 16 residues. CDR1 is MDHEN and CDR2 is SYDVKM in the germline V gene. Here the CDR3 reads CASRDRTGGWNSPLHF. The CDR3 nucleotides read TGTGCCAGCAGGGATAGGACAGGGGGTTGGAATTCACCCCTCCACTTT.

The V and J genes are TRBV6-5 and TRBJ2-7, with a weak D call TRBD2 (5 bases). The CDR3 runs 13 residues. V shed 4 bases and J shed 2 bases, with 9 bases lying between them. Germline CDR1 and CDR2: MNHEY and SVGAGI. The CDR3 DNA follows: TGTGCCAGCAGTTCCCCGGGGACCTACGAGCAGTACTTC. Protein product: CASSSPGTYEQYF.

About this clone: A read error may produce the germline difference seen at one junction end. As DNA, the CDR3 is TGTGCCACCCGGGACAGGGGGCTCTACGGGTCCTCCGAGCAGTACTTC. Residues: CATRDRGLYGSSEQYF. V usage is TRBV2 and J usage is TRBJ2-7; 12 bases are shared with TRBD1. The CDR3 loop spans 16 amino acids. CDR1 and CDR2 from the germline V gene are SNHLY and FYNNEI.

V is TRBV27 and J is TRBJ1-2; D is unresolved. Trimming stripped 2 bases from V and 6 bases from J, with 7 bases between. The CDR3 length is 12 residues. Germline CDR1 and CDR2: MNHEY and SMNVEV (reference sequence). The CDR3 DNA reads TGTGCCAGCAGTTTAGCCGGGGATGGCTACACCTTC. Residues: CASSLAGDGYTF.

This clone was observed once. V and J are TRBV7-3 and TRBJ2-1, with 10 bases lining up with TRBD2. V dropped 2 bases and J dropped 6; count of bases not matched to a gene: 4. Germline CDR1 is SGHTA and CDR2 is FQGTGA. The CDR3 runs 15 residues. For the CDR3, the DNA is TGTGCCAGCAGCTTATGGACTAGCGGACCCAATGAGCAGTTCTTC. Protein: CASSLWTSGPNEQFF. Filled out from reference TRBV7-3 and TRBJ2-1, the complete variable domain reads GAGVSQTPSNKVTEKGKYVELRCDPISGHTALYWYRQSLGQGPEFLIYFQGTGAADDSGLPNDRFFAVRPEGSVSTLKIQRTERGDSAVYLCASSLWTSGPNEQFFGPGTRLTVL.

V gene TRBV7-9 combines with J gene TRBJ1-3, with D maybe TRBD1 (6 bases). This CDR3 region has 14 residues. Germline loops: CDR1 SEHNR, CDR2 FQNEAQ (reference sequence). Trimming shortened V by 6 bases and J by 4 bases, and 13 bases separated the two germline ends. For the CDR3, the DNA is TGTGCCAGCAGTTCACAGGGTGGGGGAAACACCATATATTTT. This encodes CASSSQGGGNTIYF. The full variable domain, its missing parts supplied by reference TRBV7-9 and TRBJ1-3, is DTGVSQNPRHKITKRGQNVTFRCDPISEHNRLYWYRQTLGQGPEFLTYFQNEAQLEKSRLLSDRFSAERPKGSFSTLEIQRTEQGDSAMYLCASSSQGGGNTIYFGEGSWLTVV.

The genes are TRBV3-1 (or the pseudogene TRBV3-2) and TRBJ1-4, with unresolved D. Germline V gene sequence: CDR1 LGHDT, CDR2 YNNKEL (reference sequence). Trimming cost V 1 base and J 4 bases, with 7 bases left between them. This CDR3 spans 14 amino acids. CDR3 nucleotides: TGTGCCAGCAGCCAAGCCAGGTTTAATGAAAAACTGTTTTTT. Its translation: CASSQARFNEKLFF.

The genes are TRBV28 and TRBJ1-6; the D is unclear. The length of the CDR3 is 15 residues. Germline V gene data show CDR1 as MDHEN and CDR2 as SYDVKM. V lost 7 bases to trimming and J lost 0 bases, with 10 bases between them. The CDR3 coding sequence is TGTGCCAGCACCGGAGAGAGCTCCTATAATTCACCCCTCCACTTT. This codes for CASTGESSYNSPLHF.

This chain links TRBV10-3 with TRBJ2-1; weak D call: TRBD2 (6 bases). Germline V gives CDR1 ENHRY, CDR2 SYGVKD. This CDR3 is 14 amino acids long. Trimming cost V 8 bases and J 2 bases, with 13 bases left between them. DNA for the CDR3: TGTGCCATCGACCGGGCGGGGCCCTACAATGAGCAGTTCTTC. Translation gives CAIDRAGPYNEQFF.

The chain combines TRBV5-6 with TRBJ2-2; D gene ambiguous. The CDR3 consists of 14 residues. Trimming left V 4 bases short and J 2 bases short, with 9 bases between. Germline lookup yields CDR1 SGHDT and CDR2 YYEEEE. Here the CDR3 reads CASSPNRNTGELFF. In DNA form, the CDR3 reads TGTGCCAGCAGCCCAAACAGAAACACCGGGGAGCTGTTTTTT.

This chain uses TRBV7-9 with TRBJ2-7; D gene uncertain. V was shortened by 5 bases and J by 2 bases, with 13 bases between the two germline ends. CDR3 length: 14 amino acids. Germline-derived CDR1 and CDR2 are SEHNR and FQNEAQ (reference sequence). The chain's CDR3 is CASSPDLPPYEQYF. The DNA of the CDR3 is TGTGCCAGCAGCCCCGACTTGCCGCCCTACGAGCAGTACTTC.

The chain joins TRBV29-1 to TRBJ2-2, with 10 bases lining up with TRBD2. Trimming took 6 bases from V and 2 from J; bases not matched to a gene: 15. The CDR3 extends over 18 amino acids. Germline V lookup: CDR1 SQVTM, CDR2 ANQGSEA. This CDR3 reads CSVVNLASGSFNTGELFF. The CDR3 DNA reads TGCAGCGTCGTGAACTTGGCTAGCGGGAGTTTCAACACCGGGGAGCTGTTTTTT.

The V and J genes are TRBV5-1 and TRBJ2-6; D remains ambiguous. The CDR3 contains 15 residues. Germline V gives CDR1 SGHRS, CDR2 YFSETQ. The V gene lost 0 bases and the J gene lost 0 bases, with 4 bases spanning the gap. Written as DNA, the CDR3 is TGCGCCAGCAGCTTGGGAGACTCTGGGGCCAACGTCCTGACTTTC. Its translation is CASSLGDSGANVLTF.

J is TRBJ1-6 and V is TRBV6-2 or TRBV6-3; D unresolved. V shed 3 bases and J shed 14 bases, with 11 bases lying between them. The CDR3 extends over 12 amino acids. Germline V gene sequence: CDR1 MNHEY, CDR2 SVGEGT. The CDR3 nucleotides are TGTGCCAGCAGTTATCAGGCTATCGCCCTCCACTTT. Protein product: CASSYQAIALHF.

The V and J genes are TRBV7-8 and TRBJ1-1; D is uncertain. V dropped 1 base and J dropped 0 bases, with 9 bases sitting between them. The germline V gene encodes CDR1 SGHVS and CDR2 FQNEAQ. CDR3 length: 15 residues. The CDR3 loop reads CASSLVADMNTEAFF. The CDR3 region has the DNA TGTGCCAGCAGCTTAGTGGCAGACATGAACACTGAAGCTTTCTTT.